This T cell receptor (beta chain) was retrieved from a study of control samples from healthy donors and cancer patients. This clone was seen a handful of times. Here immunoSEQ multiplex PCR was the method, and the copy in TCRdb shows in-frame clones only, minus some. The data show some 120,000 clones, 70% to 90% seen once. The V and J ends lost 1 base and 7 bases respectively, with 16 bases between them. Germline CDR1 and CDR2: SNHLY and FYNNEI. This CDR3 has 15 residues. The clonotype was recovered from a man aged 45-60 years in good health. This chain connects TRBV2 to TRBJ1-2, with D possibly being TRBD1 (6 bases). The sample consisted of blood. CDR3 residues: CASSEVFGGLGGYTF. The CDR3 DNA reads as TGTGCCAGCAGTGAAGTCTTTGGGGGGCTCGGTGGCTACACCTTC.